These 7 T cell receptor beta chains share one sample of origin, sequenced in a study of T cell repertoires in cytomegalovirus infection. TCRdb ran MiXCR on the reads and lists one entry per CDR3 protein. The data hold 640,000 or so distinct CDR3 sequences, with roughly 33% observed a single time. No antigens are known for them. Sequencing used cultured PBMCs, obtained from culture after CMV antigen stimulation. The receptors were gathered from a human donor in good health (CMV status not recorded). Some clones in this sample may be carry-over from other donors' samples.

This clonotype occurred a few times. This chain joins TRBV18 and TRBJ2-1; 9 bases are a match to TRBD1. Germline CDR1 KGHSH, CDR2 LQKENI. The CDR3 contains 17 residues. V trimming: 2 bases; J trimming: 3 bases; junction bases outside the gene matches: 8. The CDR3 DNA follows: TGTGCCAGCTCACCAGCCAGGGACAGGGCCATCTACAATGAGCAGTTCTTC. Protein sequence: CASSPARDRAIYNEQFF. Looking up the rest from reference TRBV18 and TRBJ2-1 gives the full variable domain: NAGVMQNPRHLVRRRGQEARLRCSPMKGHSHVYWYRQLPEEGLKFMVYLQKENIIDESGMPKERFSAEFPKEGPSILRIQQVVRGDSAAYFCASSPARDRAIYNEQFFGPGTRLTVL.

The chain carries TRBV3-1 and TRBJ2-3; 8 bases align to TRBD1. Trimming at V came to 1 base and at J to 0 bases, leaving 6 bases not matched to a gene. This CDR3 is 17 amino acids long. The germline V gene has CDR1 LGHDT and CDR2 YNNKEL (reference sequence). The CDR3: CASSQVDRASSTDTQYF. For the CDR3, the DNA is TGTGCCAGCAGCCAAGTGGACAGGGCGTCTAGCACAGATACGCAGTATTTT.

The chain is built from TRBV4-2 and TRBJ2-1, with D hard to call. The length of the CDR3 is 14 residues. The germline V and J ends were trimmed by 1 base and 4 bases, with 8 bases remaining between them. In germline, CDR1 is LGHNA, CDR2 YNFKEQ. CDR3 protein: CASSQVRPYNEQFF. The DNA of the CDR3 is TGTGCCAGCAGCCAAGTAAGACCGTACAATGAGCAGTTCTTC.

This clonotype was seen only a few times. The chain combines TRBV7-9 with TRBJ2-3, with D hard to call. The germline V and J ends were trimmed by 2 bases and 5 bases, with 5 bases remaining between them. The germline gives CDR1 SEHNR, CDR2 FQNEAQ (reference sequence). The CDR3 sequence is 12 residues long. CDR3 DNA sequence: TGTGCCAGCAGCTTACTGAAAGATACGCAGTATTTT. Translated: CASSLLKDTQYF. Together with reference TRBV7-9 and TRBJ2-3, the CDR3 gives the full variable domain: DTGVSQNPRHKITKRGQNVTFRCDPISEHNRLYWYRQTLGQGPEFLTYFQNEAQLEKSRLLSDRFSAERPKGSFSTLEIQRTEQGDSAMYLCASSLLKDTQYFGPGTRLTVL.

This clonotype was seen a few times. The chain recombines TRBV7-2 with TRBJ1-6, with D uncertain. This CDR3 has 18 amino acids. Trimming removed 5 bases from V and 0 bases from J, with 17 bases in between. The germline V gene has CDR1 SGHTA and CDR2 FQGNSA. The CDR3 DNA reads as TGTGCCAGCAGCGGCGAGCACAGTGTAAGCTCCTATAATTCACCCCTCCACTTT. Amino acids: CASSGEHSVSSYNSPLHF.

The rearrangement joins TRBV7-6 to TRBJ2-3; 15 bases agree with TRBD2. Germline CDR1 is SGHVS and CDR2 is FNYEAQ. With V trimmed by 0 bases and J by 6 bases, 10 bases remained unmatched. The CDR3 is 19 residues long. The CDR3 coding sequence is TGTGCCAGCAGCTTAGCGCGGACTAGCGGGGGGGCCGGGTTGGATACGCAGTATTTT. The encoded protein is CASSLARTSGGAGLDTQYF.

This chain links TRBV20-1 with TRBJ2-5; D might be TRBD1 (5 bases). The germline CDR1 and CDR2 sequences are DFQATT and SNEGSKA (reference sequence). Trimming pared 0 bases from V and 5 bases from J, leaving 16 bases between. The CDR3 runs to 15 residues. CDR3 nucleotide sequence: TGCAGTGCTAGAGATCCTGCAGGGTATTGGGAGACCCAGTACTTC. Its translation is CSARDPAGYWETQYF.